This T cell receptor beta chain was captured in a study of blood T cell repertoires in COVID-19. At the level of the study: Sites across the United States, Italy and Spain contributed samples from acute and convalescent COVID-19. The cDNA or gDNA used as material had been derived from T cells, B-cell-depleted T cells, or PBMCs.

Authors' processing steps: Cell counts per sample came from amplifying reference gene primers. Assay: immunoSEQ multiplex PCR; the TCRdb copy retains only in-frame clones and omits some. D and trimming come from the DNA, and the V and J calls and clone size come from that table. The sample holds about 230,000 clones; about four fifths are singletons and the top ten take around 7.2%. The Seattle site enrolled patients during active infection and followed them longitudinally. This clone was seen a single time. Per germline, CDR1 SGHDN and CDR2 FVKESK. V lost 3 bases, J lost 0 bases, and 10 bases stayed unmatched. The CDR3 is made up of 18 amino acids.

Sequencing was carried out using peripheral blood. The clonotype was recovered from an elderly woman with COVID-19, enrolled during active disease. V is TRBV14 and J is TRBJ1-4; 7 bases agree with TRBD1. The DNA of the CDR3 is TGTGCCAGCAGCCAGCGGGACAGAGCTATTGCAACTAATGAAAAACTGTTTTTT. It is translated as CASSQRDRAIATNEKLFF.